This T cell receptor (beta chain) was identified during a study of neurological immune-mediated disorders. Study conclusions and caveats: The phylogenetic placement of 18 of 34 multiple sclerosis patients' repertoires in one related-CDR3 cluster constitutes a possible signature. TCR clonal expansion peaked in HTLV-1-associated myelopathy patients and was lowest in multiple sclerosis patients.

The CDR3 is made up of 15 amino acids. The germline gives CDR1 SGHKS, CDR2 YYEKEE (reference sequence). V was clipped by 5 bases and J by 1 base, with 15 bases between them. A remark on this clonotype: The antigen remains unidentified.

The method for making cDNA was 5'RACE, and it used 10-nucleotide random UMIs. Sequencing runs each generated in excess of 180 million TCR-beta sequences derived from 15-18 subjects. From the 5' RACE reads, TCRdb called clonotypes with MiXCR, one entry per CDR3 protein. The table lists 54,000 or so distinct CDR3 sequences, 3.8% of them singletons. The sample taken for sequencing was PBMCs. This clonotype was sampled from a man aged 60-69 years with multiple sclerosis. The V call is TRBV5-5, the J call TRBJ1-1; D unclear. The CDR3 region is CASRIDAPPNTEAFF. DNA for the CDR3: TGTGCCAGCAGGATAGACGCACCACCGAACACTGAAGCTTTCTTT.